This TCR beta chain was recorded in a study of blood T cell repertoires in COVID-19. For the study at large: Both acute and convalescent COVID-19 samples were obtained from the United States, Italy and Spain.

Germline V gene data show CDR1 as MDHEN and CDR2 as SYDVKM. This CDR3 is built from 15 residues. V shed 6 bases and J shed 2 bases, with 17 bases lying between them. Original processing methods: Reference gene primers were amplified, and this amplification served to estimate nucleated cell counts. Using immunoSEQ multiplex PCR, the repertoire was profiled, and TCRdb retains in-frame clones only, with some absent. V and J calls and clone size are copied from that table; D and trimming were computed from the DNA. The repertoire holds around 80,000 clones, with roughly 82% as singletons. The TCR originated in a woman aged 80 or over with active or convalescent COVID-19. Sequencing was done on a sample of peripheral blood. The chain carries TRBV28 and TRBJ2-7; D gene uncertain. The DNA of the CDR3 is TGTGCCAGCAGCACCACGCACATTGAAACCTACGAGCAGTACTTC. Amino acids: CASSTTHIETYEQYF.